The present T cell receptor beta chain was sequenced within a study of CD8 T cells in ankylosing spondylitis. The study's findings and limits: Typical of ankylosing spondylitis blood, it appeared, was a TCR beta motif of eight highly homologous variants. There were earlier reports of some motif variants in reactive arthritis synovial fluid and blood. Clones linked to disease, bearing a CD8+ phenotype, were relatively rare in peripheral blood.

In this sample, this clonotype turned up many times. Its antigen is currently unknown. Each TCR beta library was made by quantitative 5'-RACE that incorporated molecular barcodes. TCRdb re-analysed the 5' RACE reads in MiXCR, keeping a single row per CDR3 protein. Of roughly 350,000 distinct CDR3 sequences in the sample, roughly 8% are singletons; the top ten hold 14% to 15%. The CDR3 consists of 14 residues. The trim removed 6 bases at V and 5 bases at J, leaving 5 bases unmatched. Looked up from germline, CDR1 is KGHDR and CDR2 is SFDVKD. The chain employs TRBV24-1 and TRBJ1-5, with 8 bases lining up with TRBD1. The sample taken for sequencing was blood, either unsorted or a sorted T cell fraction (not recorded which). The source is a male donor with ankylosing spondylitis. The CDR3 DNA reads as TGTGCCACCAGTCGAGCAGGGGGCGATCAGCCCCAGCATTTT. Its protein is CATSRAGGDQPQHF.